This TCR beta chain derives from a study of blood T cell repertoires in COVID-19. The overall study: Acute and convalescent COVID-19 specimens originated in the United States, Italy and Spain.

Sequencing was performed with immunoSEQ multiplex PCR; in TCRdb, only in-frame clones are kept and a portion is missing. The sample lists just over 250,000 clones, around 90% seen once, with around 9.6% in the top ten. J gave up 1 base and V 3 bases, and 10 bases lay outside the gene matches. In germline, CDR1 is DFQATT, CDR2 SNEGSKA (reference sequence). The CDR3 is 16 residues long. A Seattle source enrolled patients during active infection and followed them longitudinally. The V call is TRBV20-1, the J call TRBJ2-7, with 9 bases lining up with TRBD1. The source material was peripheral blood. The sequence came from a woman aged 70-85 years with COVID-19, enrolled during active disease. The CDR3 DNA reads TGCAGTGCTAGTCAAACAGGGGGCAGGCAGTCCTACGAGCAGTACTTC. This encodes CSASQTGGRQSYEQYF.